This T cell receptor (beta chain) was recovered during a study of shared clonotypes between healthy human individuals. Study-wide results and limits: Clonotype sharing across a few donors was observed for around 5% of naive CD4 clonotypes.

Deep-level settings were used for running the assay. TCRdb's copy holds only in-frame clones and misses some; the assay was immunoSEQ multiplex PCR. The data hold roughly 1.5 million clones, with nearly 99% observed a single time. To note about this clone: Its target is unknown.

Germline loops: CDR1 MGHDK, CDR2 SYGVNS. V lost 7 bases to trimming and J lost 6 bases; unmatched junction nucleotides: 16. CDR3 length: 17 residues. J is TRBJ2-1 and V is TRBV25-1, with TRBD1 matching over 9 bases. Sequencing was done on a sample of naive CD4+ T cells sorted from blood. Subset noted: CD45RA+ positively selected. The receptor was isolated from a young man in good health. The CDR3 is CASTPAGRDRAANEQFF. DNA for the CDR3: TGTGCCAGCACCCCGGCGGGTCGGGACAGGGCTGCCAATGAGCAGTTCTTC.